This paragraph covers one TCR beta chain sequence. Antigen specificity is unknown. Measured with immunoSEQ multiplex PCR; TCRdb has only the in-frame clones, and not every one. The repertoire includes roughly 70,000 clones, about 74% of them detected once, and approximately 1.5% sits in the top ten. Germline CDR1 is LNHDA and CDR2 is SQIVND (reference sequence). V was clipped by 3 bases and J by 4 bases, with 21 bases between them. There are 18 residues in the CDR3. The data derive from a study of vaccination effects on CD4 cells after COVID-19. Before sequencing, viral peptide pools were used by the ViraFEST assay to expand antigen-specific CD4+ T cells. Researchers isolated CD4+ T cells once approximately ten days of culture had elapsed. Two doses of either BNT162b2 or mRNA-1273 were given to each participant. The study found no prior SARS-CoV-2 infection in the vaccine recipients, who tested negative for nucleocapsid antibodies.

Here the sequenced sample was CD4+ T cells from PBMCs cultured with HCoV-229E spike peptides, taken after COVID-19 vaccination. The TCR originated in a human donor who received a COVID-19 vaccine. The chain uses TRBV19 and TRBJ2-2; D ambiguous. The CDR3 sequence: CASSIRGSWQESTGELFF. The CDR3 region has the DNA TGTGCCAGTAGTATTCGCGGTTCTTGGCAGGAATCCACCGGGGAGCTGTTTTTT.